What follows are 24 T cell receptor beta chains derived from one specimen sequenced in a study of cytomegalovirus exposure and HLA in healthy donors. The PCR was carried out with 60 Vbeta primers and 13 Jbeta primers. The data were produced by immunoSEQ multiplex PCR, yet TCRdb's version contains in-frame clones alone and is incomplete. In the table there are approximately 110,000 clones, about 79% of which are singletons. Sequencing input: PBMCs. Every receptor here comes from a woman aged 18-35 years in good health and CMV-seronegative.

V and J are TRBV7-7 and TRBJ1-4; D possibly corresponds to TRBD1 (6 bases). The germline CDR1 and CDR2 sequences are SSHAT and FNYEAQ (reference sequence). The CDR3 spans 13 residues. V gave up 5 bases and J gave up 8 bases, with 12 bases separating them. The CDR3, as DNA: TGTGCCAGCAGCATTAGACAGGACGAAAAACTGTTTTTT. As protein: CASSIRQDEKLFF.

The rearrangement uses TRBV6-6 and TRBJ2-7, with 7 positions matching TRBD1. The CDR3 contains 15 residues. After removal of 6 bases from V and 0 bases from J, the junction contained 8 bases not matched to a gene. Germline assignment: CDR1 MNHNY and CDR2 SVGAGI (reference sequence). DNA for the CDR3: TGTGCCAGCAGCCTAACAGGGGCCCTCTCCTACGAGCAGTACGTC. Encoded protein: CASSLTGALSYEQYV.

The chain links TRBV7-9 to TRBJ1-2; 7 nucleotides match TRBD1. V was clipped by 1 base and J by 4 bases; unmatched bases: 3. CDR1 and CDR2 from the germline V gene are SEHNR and FQNEAQ (reference sequence). The CDR3 has 14 amino acids. The CDR3 spells CASSLGQGVYGYTF. CDR3 sequence (DNA): TGTGCCAGCAGCTTAGGACAGGGTGTCTATGGCTACACCTTC. Full variable domain (outside the CDR3, taken from reference TRBV7-9 and TRBJ1-2): DTGVSQNPRHKITKRGQNVTFRCDPISEHNRLYWYRQTLGQGPEFLTYFQNEAQLEKSRLLSDRFSAERPKGSFSTLEIQRTEQGDSAMYLCASSLGQGVYGYTFGSGTRLTVV.

The chain employs TRBV7-9 and TRBJ2-1; TRBD2 might be the D (5 bases). The CDR3 totals 14 residues. CDR1 and CDR2 (germline): SEHNR, FQNEAQ (reference sequence). With 11 bases removed from V and 3 bases from J, the gap between germline ends came to 17 bases. The CDR3 region has the DNA TGTGCCTCCCTAGGACGGCGGGTCTACAATGAGCAGTTCTTC. Translating gives CASLGRRVYNEQFF.

The genes are TRBV27 and TRBJ2-7; no clear D. V lost 0 bases to trimming and J lost 7 bases, with 10 bases between them. Germline V gene sequence: CDR1 MNHEY, CDR2 SMNVEV (reference sequence). The CDR3 sequence is 13 residues long. The CDR3 bases are TGTGCCAGCAGTTTATCCCCCGAATTGGAGCAGTACGTC. This codes for CASSLSPELEQYV.

This clone was counted only a few times. The chain couples TRBV5-4 to TRBJ1-4; D is uncertain. V lost 4 bases and J lost 3, with 16 bases in between. Germline V gene lookup returns CDR1 SGHNT and CDR2 YYREEE (reference sequence). The CDR3 is 16 residues long. The CDR3 sequence is CASSASSTDPNEKLFF. CDR3 coding DNA: TGTGCCAGCAGCGCCAGTTCCACAGACCCTAATGAAAAACTGTTTTTT.

The chain employs TRBV5-6 and TRBJ2-5; 7 bases line up with TRBD2. With 1 base clipped from V and 2 bases from J, the junction kept 2 bases outside the gene matches. Germline CDR1 SGHDT, CDR2 YYEEEE. This CDR3 region has 14 residues. The CDR3 coding sequence is TGTGCCAGCAGCTTGCCGCGGGGGCAAGAGACCCAGTACTTC. The encoded protein is CASSLPRGQETQYF. The whole variable domain, filled in from reference TRBV5-6 and TRBJ2-5, reads DAGVTQSPTHLIKTRGQQVTLRCSPKSGHDTVSWYQQALGQGPQFIFQYYEEEERQRGNFPDRFSGHQFPNYSSELNVNALLLGDSALYLCASSLPRGQETQYFGPGTRLLVL.

This clone was detected only a few times. The chain uses TRBV19 and TRBJ2-7; 7 bases fit TRBD2. V was clipped by 5 bases and J by 0 bases; unmatched bases: 1. Per the germline V gene, CDR1 is LNHDA and CDR2 is SQIVND (reference sequence). The CDR3 has 13 amino acids. The CDR3 region is CASSPGGSYEQYF. In DNA form, the CDR3 reads TGTGCCAGTAGTCCGGGAGGCTCCTACGAGCAGTACTTC.

A word on this clone: This sample also contains other DNA sequences that code for the same CDR3. J is TRBJ2-5 and V is TRBV9, with a possible D match to TRBD1 (6 bases). The germline V gene encodes CDR1 SGDLS and CDR2 YYNGEE. Trimming took off 2 bases at V and 5 bases at J, with 10 bases between the two ends. The CDR3 is made up of 13 amino acids. The CDR3 nucleotides read TGTGCCAGCAGCGTGGGGGCCGGGGAGACCCAGTACTTC. It yields the protein CASSVGAGETQYF.

For this clone: One end of the junction does not line up with germline, which may come from a read error. The V call is TRBV25-1, the J call TRBJ1-1; a weak D match, TRBD1 (5 bases). Germline CDR1 and CDR2: MGHDK and SYGVNS. This CDR3 is 14 amino acids long. Here the CDR3 reads CASSARGSNLGASF. Here the CDR3 DNA reads TGTGCCAGCAGTGCCCGGGGGAGCAATCTGGGAGCTTCCTTT. The full variable domain, with the rest looked up from reference TRBV25-1 and TRBJ1-1, is EADIYQTPRYLVIGTGKKITLECSQTMGHDKMYWYQQDPGMELHLIHYSYGVNSTEKGDLSSESTVSRIRTEHFPLTLESARPSHTSQYLCASSARGSNLGASFGQGTRLTVV.

This clone turned up a few times. The rearrangement links TRBV10-2 to TRBJ2-5; possible D gene TRBD2, 5 bases. The V gene's germline CDR1 is WSHSY and CDR2 SAAADI. Between the trimmed V and J ends, which lost 8 bases and 0 bases, there was a span of 13 bases. This CDR3 contains 14 residues. The CDR3 reads CASALDSDQETQYF. As DNA, the CDR3 is TGCGCCAGCGCGCTGGACTCCGACCAAGAGACCCAGTACTTC.

V usage is TRBV6-5 and J usage is TRBJ2-1, with 10 bases that match TRBD2. The junction had 10 bases not matched to a gene; V was cut back by 6 bases and J by 8 bases. Germline V CDR1 and CDR2: MNHEY, SVGAGI. This CDR3 spans 15 amino acids. The CDR3 DNA is TGTGCCAGCAGCAAACCTAGCGGGAGTATGGATGAGCAGTTCTTC. It codes for CASSKPSGSMDEQFF.

This clone has only a few counts. J is TRBJ2-1 and V is TRBV5-1; 14 bases match TRBD2. Germline assignment: CDR1 SGHRS and CDR2 YFSETQ. The V and J ends lost 4 bases and 10 bases, in that order; junction bases with no gene match: 7. The CDR3 has 15 amino acids. The CDR3 sequence is CASSPTSGRAKEQFF. The DNA of the CDR3 is TGCGCCAGCAGCCCGACTAGCGGGAGGGCAAAGGAGCAGTTCTTC.

The gene calls are TRBV11-2 and TRBJ2-7; 8 bases fit TRBD2. The CDR3 consists of 16 residues. The V segment lost 3 bases and the J segment 3 bases; nucleotides outside the gene matches: 10. Germline assignment: CDR1 SGHAT and CDR2 FQNNGV. CDR3 in DNA: TGTGCCAGCAGCTTGGGCCTTACGGGAGGGGTCTACGAGCAGTACTTC. Translation: CASSLGLTGGVYEQYF.

The V and J genes are TRBV28 and TRBJ2-7; D may be TRBD1 (6 bases). From germline, CDR1 is MDHEN and CDR2 SYDVKM. Trimming cost V 3 bases and J 5 bases, with 11 bases left between them. CDR3 length: 13 amino acids. The CDR3, as DNA: TGTGCCAGCAGTTTTACAGGGACCCACGAGCAGTACTTC. As protein: CASSFTGTHEQYF.

This chain links TRBV7-6 with TRBJ2-1; possible D gene TRBD2, 5 bases. CDR3 length: 15 amino acids. With 0 bases removed from V and 6 bases from J, the gap between germline ends came to 12 bases. Germline CDR1 SGHVS, CDR2 FNYEAQ. CDR3 DNA sequence: TGTGCCAGCAGCTTAGCGGGGAGTCAGGCCAATGAGCAGTTCTTC. It yields the protein CASSLAGSQANEQFF.

The chain joins TRBV6-5 to TRBJ1-6, with TRBD1 matching over 8 bases. Germline V gene data show CDR1 as MNHEY and CDR2 as SVGAGI. V was clipped by 0 bases and J by 8 bases; unmatched bases: 3. The CDR3 has 15 amino acids. CDR3 amino acids: CASSYSNRGYSPLHF. As DNA, the CDR3 is TGTGCCAGCAGTTACTCGAACAGGGGGTATTCACCCCTCCACTTT.

This clone came up once. The V call is TRBV18, the J call TRBJ2-5, with a tentative D call TRBD1 (6 bases). The CDR3 sequence is 13 residues long. V lost 4 bases and J lost 3, with 9 bases in between. Germline V gene lookup returns CDR1 KGHSH and CDR2 LQKENI. The CDR3 spells CASSQGQKETQYF. The DNA for the CDR3 is TGTGCCAGCTCACAAGGACAGAAAGAGACCCAGTACTTC.

V and J are TRBV2 and TRBJ1-1; D might be TRBD1 (5 bases). Germline V gives CDR1 SNHLY, CDR2 FYNNEI. The CDR3 is made up of 13 amino acids. Trimming stripped 5 bases from V and 1 base from J, with 8 bases between. This CDR3 reads CASSTGRNTEAFF. DNA of the CDR3: TGTGCCAGCAGTACAGGTAGGAACACTGAAGCTTTCTTT.

The chain has TRBV9 and TRBJ1-2; D is perhaps TRBD1 (6 bases). The CDR3 extends over 15 amino acids. Germline V gene lookup returns CDR1 SGDLS and CDR2 YYNGEE. Trimming took off 3 bases at V and 4 bases at J, with 16 bases between the two ends. CDR3 residues: CASSAPGGGGYGYTF. CDR3 coding DNA: TGTGCCAGCAGCGCCCCGGGGGGCGGAGGCTATGGCTACACCTTC.

Comments on this clone: This sample also contains other DNA sequences that code for the same CDR3. CDR3 bases: TGTGCCAGCAGCCTGTACAATGAGCAGTTCTTC. This sequence encodes CASSLYNEQFF. The V gene is TRBV2, the J gene TRBJ2-1; the D is unclear. There are 11 residues in the CDR3. V was pared by 6 bases and J by 4 bases, with 4 bases between. Looked up from germline, CDR1 is SNHLY and CDR2 is FYNNEI.

The V gene is TRBV10-3, the J gene TRBJ2-3, with 8 bases identical to TRBD2. Germline-derived CDR1 and CDR2 are ENHRY and SYGVKD. With 3 bases clipped from V and 2 bases from J, the junction kept 10 bases outside the gene matches. CDR3 length: 17 residues. The CDR3 is CAISDSGTAPTTDTQYF. CDR3 sequence (DNA): TGTGCCATCAGTGATAGCGGGACCGCACCAACCACAGATACGCAGTATTTT.

The chain carries TRBV18 and TRBJ1-1, with D unresolved. This CDR3 spans 13 amino acids. Trimming cost V 6 bases and J 5 bases, with 13 bases left between them. Germline V lookup: CDR1 KGHSH, CDR2 LQKENI. CDR3 DNA: TGTGCCAGCTCCGATGAGCTACGAACTGAAGCTTTCTTT. This gives the protein CASSDELRTEAFF. Drawing the rest from reference TRBV18 and TRBJ1-1, the complete variable domain is NAGVMQNPRHLVRRRGQEARLRCSPMKGHSHVYWYRQLPEEGLKFMVYLQKENIIDESGMPKERFSAEFPKEGPSILRIQQVVRGDSAAYFCASSDELRTEAFFGQGTRLTVV.

With respect to this clone: This may stem from a read error, because a much larger clone lies one nucleotide away. The chain recombines TRBV28 with TRBJ1-2; perhaps TRBD1 as D (6 bases). This CDR3 is 12 amino acids long. Trimming pared 6 bases from V and 3 bases from J, leaving 8 bases between. Germline CDR1 is MDHEN and CDR2 is SYDVKM. CDR3 region: CASRDSYYGYTF. The CDR3 bases are TGTGCCAGCAGGGACAGTTACTATGGCTACACCTTC.